This T cell receptor (beta chain) stems from a study of blood T cell repertoires in COVID-19. In the study overall: From the United States, Italy and Spain came samples of acute and convalescent COVID-19. From T cells, B-cell-depleted T cells, or PBMCs came the material, which was cDNA or gDNA.

In the authors' workflow: Estimation of nucleated cell counts was performed using reference gene primer amplification. Here immunoSEQ multiplex PCR was the method, and the copy in TCRdb shows in-frame clones only, minus some. V and J calls and clone size are as listed in that table; D and trimming were resolved from the DNA. The sample has 250,000 or so clones, roughly 91% seen once. CDR3 size: 16 residues. CDR1 is KGHSH, CDR2 LQKENI, per germline. After removal of 3 bases from V and 4 bases from J, the junction contained 10 bases not matched to a gene. The receptor was isolated from a middle-aged woman who had recovered from COVID-19. Sequencing was done on a sample of peripheral blood. This rearrangement joins TRBV18 to TRBJ1-1, with 8 bases lining up with TRBD1. The CDR3 loop reads CASSPLPGQDVTEAFF. The DNA of the CDR3 is TGTGCCAGCTCACCGCTTCCGGGACAGGATGTCACTGAAGCTTTCTTT.